This T cell receptor beta chain came from a study of identical twins. TCRdb re-derived calls from the 5' RACE reads in MiXCR, one entry per CDR3 protein. The sample holds about 530,000 distinct CDR3 sequences, roughly 15% seen once. Regarding the study as a whole: Invariant populations such as MAIT and iNKT cells could partly muddle zero-insertion analyses.

The germline V gene encodes CDR1 SEHNR and CDR2 FQNEAQ (reference sequence). Trimming took 5 bases from V and 0 from J, leaving 14 bases between them. This CDR3 region has 16 residues. With respect to this clonotype: As yet, its antigen is unknown.

Separately, the same data were catalogued under a study of yellow fever vaccine responses in identical twins. Per that paper: A vaccine T cell response that seemed partly convergent and partly personalized was reported in twins.

The V and J genes are TRBV7-9 and TRBJ2-1; a possible D gene is TRBD2 (5 bases). Sequenced sample: CD4+ T cells sorted from blood. This receptor was obtained from a woman younger than 30 in good health. The DNA for the CDR3 is TGTGCCAGCAGCCTAGTGGTTCTAGCCTCCTACAATGAGCAGTTCTTC. It codes for CASSLVVLASYNEQFF.